What follows is one T cell receptor (beta chain) and its context. In its sample, this clonotype was seen many times. Its antigen is still unknown. No clone much larger than this one lies a single base away; base qualities are absent. The library relied on 5' RACE. These reads were obtained on a NextSeq 500. The TCR library protocol attached a unique molecular identifier to each TCR cDNA molecule to allow correction of PCR and sequencing errors. The original pipeline was this. TCR identification, UMI-based error correction and CDR3 extraction were all carried out with Decombinator tools. TCRs above a frequency of 2 per 1,000, corresponding to the top 1% of the tumor frequency distribution, were defined as expanded. Renyi diversity was computed with the R vegan package after each repertoire had been subsampled 100 times to 5,000 TCRs. CDR3 similarity networks were built from amino acid triplet string-kernel similarity, with CDR3s being connected when pairwise similarity was above 0.82. Clones were called with MiXCR by TCRdb after fastp trimmed the public reads at Q25, and only in-frame beta chains were retained. CDR3 protein duplicates are merged, each entry listing the most common genes and DNA. V and J calls and clone size were set by TCRdb, not the authors. The sample includes around 1,600 distinct CDR3 sequences, with roughly 5.3% observed a single time. The ten largest clones represent around 23% of the sample.

From a lookup of the germline V gene (reference sequence), CDR1 and CDR2 are DFQATT and SNEGSKA. Germline trimming amounts to 6 bases on V and 0 bases on J, with 7 as the count of junction bases outside the gene matches. The CDR3 covers 16 residues, taking in both the cysteine and the phenylalanine. CDR3 DNA is the only sequence kept; it has 48 bases, read in frame from the first base. These data are taken from a study of spatial heterogeneity in lung cancer (dated by TCRdb to the late 2010s). Looking at the study overall: Beta-chain transcripts were consistently detected in greater numbers than alpha-chain transcripts, which likely reflected higher beta-chain transcript abundance. In the raw uncorrected reads, each unique combination of TCR and UMI appeared more than ten times on average. The study quantitatively compared TCR alpha and beta repertoires across multiple tumor regions, matched nontumor lung and blood in non-small cell lung cancer. The study linked features of the TCR repertoire to counts of nonsynonymous mutations, which were determined by whole-exome sequencing of tumor tissue. Both alpha and beta chains were TCR-sequenced in hundreds of tumor regions, 64 matched nontumor lung samples and roughly 50 PBMC samples obtained at surgery. Results and caveats for the whole study, not just this receptor: Additional single-cell paired TCR alpha and beta sequencing was considered necessary to confirm, at a functional level, the hypothesis that regional TCRs recognize regional mutations.

The time point label here, explained by the study, means: sample taken at primary tumor resection. Samples were obtained from about 69 patients with early-stage, untreated non-small cell lung cancer from the lung TRACERx cohort. Whole RNA extracted from tumor and nontumor lung tissue, or from cryopreserved PBMC samples, was used for TCR sequencing without cell sorting. Only patients for whom sufficient RNA was available from at least two tumor regions were selected for TCR sequencing. Before selection, tumor and adjacent nontumor lung specimens were reviewed by a lung pathologist. The V gene is TRBV20-1 and the J gene is TRBJ1-5, with 11 junctional bases fitting TRBD1. Here the sequenced sample was normal lung tissue next to the tumor, taken at surgery. This clonotype was obtained from a female donor with early-stage non-small cell lung cancer. For the CDR3, the sequence is CSAADRGPHSNQPQHF. The sequenced DNA: TGCAGTGCCGCGGACAGGGGGCCTCATAGCAATCAGCCCCAGCATTTT.